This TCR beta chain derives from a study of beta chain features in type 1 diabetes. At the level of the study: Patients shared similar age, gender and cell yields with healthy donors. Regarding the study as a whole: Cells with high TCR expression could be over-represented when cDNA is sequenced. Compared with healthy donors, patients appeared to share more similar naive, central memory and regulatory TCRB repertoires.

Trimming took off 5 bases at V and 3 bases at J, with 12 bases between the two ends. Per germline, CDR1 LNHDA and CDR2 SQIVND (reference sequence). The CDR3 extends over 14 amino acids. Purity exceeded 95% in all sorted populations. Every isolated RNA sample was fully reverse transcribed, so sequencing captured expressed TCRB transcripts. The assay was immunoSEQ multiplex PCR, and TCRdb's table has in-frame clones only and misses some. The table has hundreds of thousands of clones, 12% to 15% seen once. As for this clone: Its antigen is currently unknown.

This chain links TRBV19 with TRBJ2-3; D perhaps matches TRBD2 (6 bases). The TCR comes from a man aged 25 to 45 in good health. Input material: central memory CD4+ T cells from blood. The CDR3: CASSEGGNTDTQYF. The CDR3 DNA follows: TGTGCCAGTAGTGAGGGCGGGAATACAGATACGCAGTATTTT. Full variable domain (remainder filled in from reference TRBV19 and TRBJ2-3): DGGITQSPKYLFRKEGQNVTLSCEQNLNHDAMYWYRQDPGQGLRLIYYSQIVNDFQKGDIAEGYSVSREKKESFPLTVTSAQKNPTAFYLCASSEGGNTDTQYFGPGTRLTVL.